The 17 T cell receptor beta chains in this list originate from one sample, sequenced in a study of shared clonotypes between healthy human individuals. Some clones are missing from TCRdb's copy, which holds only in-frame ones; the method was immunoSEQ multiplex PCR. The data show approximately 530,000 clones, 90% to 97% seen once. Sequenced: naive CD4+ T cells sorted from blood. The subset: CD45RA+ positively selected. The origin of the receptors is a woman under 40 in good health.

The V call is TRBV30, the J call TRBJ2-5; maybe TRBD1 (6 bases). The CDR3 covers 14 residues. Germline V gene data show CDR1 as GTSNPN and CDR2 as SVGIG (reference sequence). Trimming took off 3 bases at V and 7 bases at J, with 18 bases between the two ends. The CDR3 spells CAWSADRIRGTQYF. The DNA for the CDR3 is TGTGCCTGGAGCGCGGACAGAATAAGAGGGACCCAGTACTTC.

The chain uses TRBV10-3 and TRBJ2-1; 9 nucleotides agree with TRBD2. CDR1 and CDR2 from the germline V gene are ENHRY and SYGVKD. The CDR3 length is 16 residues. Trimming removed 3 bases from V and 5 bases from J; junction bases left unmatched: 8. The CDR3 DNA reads TGTGCCATCAGTGACCTAGCGGGAAGAGCAGACAATGAGCAGTTCTTC. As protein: CAISDLAGRADNEQFF.

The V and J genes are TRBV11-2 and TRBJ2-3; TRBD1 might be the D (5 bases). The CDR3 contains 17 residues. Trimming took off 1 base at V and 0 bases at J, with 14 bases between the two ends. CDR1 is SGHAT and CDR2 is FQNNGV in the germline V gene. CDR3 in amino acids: CASSLVRGGTSTDTQYF. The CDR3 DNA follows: TGTGCCAGCAGCTTAGTAAGGGGTGGCACTAGCACAGATACGCAGTATTTT.

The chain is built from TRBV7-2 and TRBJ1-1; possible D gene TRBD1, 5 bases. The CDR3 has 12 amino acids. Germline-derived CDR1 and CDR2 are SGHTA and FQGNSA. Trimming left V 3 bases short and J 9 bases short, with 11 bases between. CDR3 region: CASSLTGTKAFF. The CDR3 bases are TGTGCCAGCAGCTTGACCGGGACTAAAGCTTTCTTT.

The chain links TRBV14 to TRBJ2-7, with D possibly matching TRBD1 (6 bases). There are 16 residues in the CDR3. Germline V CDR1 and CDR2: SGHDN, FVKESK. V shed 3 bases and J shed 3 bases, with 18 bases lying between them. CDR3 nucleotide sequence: TGTGCCAGCAGCCACACCGGGACACTCCTGGGCTACGAGCAGTACTTC. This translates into CASSHTGTLLGYEQYF.

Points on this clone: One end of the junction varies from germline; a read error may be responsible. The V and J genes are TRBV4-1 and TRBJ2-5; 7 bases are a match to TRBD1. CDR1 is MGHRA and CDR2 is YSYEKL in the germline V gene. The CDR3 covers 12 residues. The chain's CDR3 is CASRGQQEIQYF. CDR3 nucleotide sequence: TGCGCCAGCCGGGGACAGCAAGAGATCCAGTACTTC.

The CDR3 region has the DNA TGCGCCAGCAGCTTTGCGGTGGGGGGCACAGATACGCAGTATTTT. This encodes CASSFAVGGTDTQYF. The chain uses TRBV5-1 and TRBJ2-3; possibly TRBD1 or TRBD2 for D (5 bases each). Germline CDR1 and CDR2: SGHRS and YFSETQ. CDR3 size: 15 residues. V gave up 2 bases and J gave up 1 base, with 11 bases separating them.

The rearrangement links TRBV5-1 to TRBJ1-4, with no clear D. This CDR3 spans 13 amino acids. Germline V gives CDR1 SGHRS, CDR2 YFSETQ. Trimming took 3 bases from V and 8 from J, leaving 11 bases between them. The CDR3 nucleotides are TGCGCCAGCAGCTCTGGGTTTAGGGAAAAACTGTTTTTT. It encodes CASSSGFREKLFF.

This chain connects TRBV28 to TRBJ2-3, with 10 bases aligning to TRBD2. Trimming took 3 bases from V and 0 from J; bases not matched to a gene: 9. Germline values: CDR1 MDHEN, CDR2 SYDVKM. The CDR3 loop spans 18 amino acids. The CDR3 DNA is TGTGCCAGCAGTTTTATCTTAGCGGGAGGTGGGAGCACAGATACGCAGTATTTT. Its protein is CASSFILAGGGSTDTQYF.

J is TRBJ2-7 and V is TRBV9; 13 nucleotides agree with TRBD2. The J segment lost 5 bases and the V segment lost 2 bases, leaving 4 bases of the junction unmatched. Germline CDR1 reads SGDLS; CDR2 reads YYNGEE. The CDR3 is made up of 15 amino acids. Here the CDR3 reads CASSVGTSGNHEQYF. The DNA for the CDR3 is TGTGCCAGCAGCGTGGGGACTAGCGGGAACCACGAGCAGTACTTC.

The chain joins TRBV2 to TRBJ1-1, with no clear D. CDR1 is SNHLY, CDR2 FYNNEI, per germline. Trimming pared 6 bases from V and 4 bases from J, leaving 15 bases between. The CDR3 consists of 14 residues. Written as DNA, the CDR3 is TGTGCCAGCAGCTTTTGGACCCGGGGCACTGAAGCTTTCTTT. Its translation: CASSFWTRGTEAFF. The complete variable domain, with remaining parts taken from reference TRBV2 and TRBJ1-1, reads EPEVTQTPSHQVTQMGQEVILRCVPISNHLYFYWYRQILGQKVEFLVSFYNNEISEKSEIFDDQFSVERPDGSNFTLKIRSTKLEDSAMYFCASSFWTRGTEAFFGQGTRLTVV.

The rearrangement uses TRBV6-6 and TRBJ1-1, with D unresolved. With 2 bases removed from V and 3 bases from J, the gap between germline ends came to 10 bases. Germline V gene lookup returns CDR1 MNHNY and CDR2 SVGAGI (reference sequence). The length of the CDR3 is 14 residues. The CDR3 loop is CASSYAFGYTEAFF. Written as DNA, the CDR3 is TGTGCCAGCAGTTACGCCTTCGGGTACACTGAAGCTTTCTTT.

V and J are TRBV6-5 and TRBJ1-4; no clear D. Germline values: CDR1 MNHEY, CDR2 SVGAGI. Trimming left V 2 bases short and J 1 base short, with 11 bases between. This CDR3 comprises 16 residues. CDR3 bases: TGTGCCAGCAGTTACCTCCCGCGGGGAACTAATGAAAAACTGTTTTTT. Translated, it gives CASSYLPRGTNEKLFF.

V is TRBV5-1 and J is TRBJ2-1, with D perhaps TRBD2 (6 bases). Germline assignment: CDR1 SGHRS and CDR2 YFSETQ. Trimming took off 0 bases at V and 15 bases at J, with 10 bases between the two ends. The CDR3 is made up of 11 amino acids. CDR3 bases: TGCGCCAGCAGCTTGGGTGGGAGGCTGTTCTTC. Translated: CASSLGGRLFF.

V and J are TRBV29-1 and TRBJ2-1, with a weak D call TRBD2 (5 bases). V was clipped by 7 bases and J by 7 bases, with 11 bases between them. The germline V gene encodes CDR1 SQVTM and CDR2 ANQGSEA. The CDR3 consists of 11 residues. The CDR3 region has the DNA TGCAGCGCAAGGACTGGGAATGAGCAGTTCTTC. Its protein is CSARTGNEQFF.

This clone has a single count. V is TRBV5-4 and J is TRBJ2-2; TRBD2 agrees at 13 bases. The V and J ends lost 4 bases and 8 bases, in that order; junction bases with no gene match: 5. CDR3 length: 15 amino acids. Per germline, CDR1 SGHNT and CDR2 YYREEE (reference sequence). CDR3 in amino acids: CASSPGLAGSGELFF. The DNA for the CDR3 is TGTGCCAGCAGCCCGGGACTAGCGGGATCTGGGGAGCTGTTTTTT.

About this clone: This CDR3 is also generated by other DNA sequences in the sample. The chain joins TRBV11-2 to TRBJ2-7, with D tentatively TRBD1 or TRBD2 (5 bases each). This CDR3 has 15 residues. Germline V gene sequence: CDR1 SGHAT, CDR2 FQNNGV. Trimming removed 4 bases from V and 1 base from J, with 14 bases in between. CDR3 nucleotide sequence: TGTGCCAGCAGCTCGCCCCAGAGGGGATCCTACGAGCAGTACTTC. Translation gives CASSSPQRGSYEQYF.